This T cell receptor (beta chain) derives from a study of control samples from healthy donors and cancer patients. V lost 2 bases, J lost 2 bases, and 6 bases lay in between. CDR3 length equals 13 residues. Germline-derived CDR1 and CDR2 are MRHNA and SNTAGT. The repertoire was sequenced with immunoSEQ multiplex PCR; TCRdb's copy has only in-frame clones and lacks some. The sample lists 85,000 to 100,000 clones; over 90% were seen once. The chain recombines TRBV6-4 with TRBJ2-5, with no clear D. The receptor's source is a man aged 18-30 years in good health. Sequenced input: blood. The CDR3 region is CASSDNEQETQYF. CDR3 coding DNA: TGTGCCAGCAGTGACAACGAGCAAGAGACCCAGTACTTC.